The present T cell receptor (beta chain) was sequenced within a study of beta chain features in type 1 diabetes. Study context: Healthy donors and patients showed comparable age, gender and cell yields. The study's findings and limits: Patients with Type 1 diabetes showed moderately but significantly shorter TCRB CDR3s in all four CD4+ subsets.

The V and J ends lost 1 base and 5 bases respectively, with 11 bases between them. Germline assignment: CDR1 KGHSH and CDR2 LQKENI. This CDR3 region has 14 residues. The isolated RNA, all of it, was reverse transcribed, so expressed TCRB transcripts were what got sequenced. TCRdb's copy holds only in-frame clones and misses some; the assay was immunoSEQ multiplex PCR. The table has about 23,000 clones, around three fifths seen once. Comments on this clone: Antigen unknown.

This clonotype was obtained from a man aged 18 to 30 with type 1 diabetes. The sequenced material came from stem cell memory CD4+ T cells from blood. The gene calls are TRBV18 and TRBJ2-5; maybe TRBD1 (6 bases). DNA for the CDR3: TGTGCCAGCTCACCACAAGGGGGAGTGGAGACCCAGTACTTC. This translates into CASSPQGGVETQYF.